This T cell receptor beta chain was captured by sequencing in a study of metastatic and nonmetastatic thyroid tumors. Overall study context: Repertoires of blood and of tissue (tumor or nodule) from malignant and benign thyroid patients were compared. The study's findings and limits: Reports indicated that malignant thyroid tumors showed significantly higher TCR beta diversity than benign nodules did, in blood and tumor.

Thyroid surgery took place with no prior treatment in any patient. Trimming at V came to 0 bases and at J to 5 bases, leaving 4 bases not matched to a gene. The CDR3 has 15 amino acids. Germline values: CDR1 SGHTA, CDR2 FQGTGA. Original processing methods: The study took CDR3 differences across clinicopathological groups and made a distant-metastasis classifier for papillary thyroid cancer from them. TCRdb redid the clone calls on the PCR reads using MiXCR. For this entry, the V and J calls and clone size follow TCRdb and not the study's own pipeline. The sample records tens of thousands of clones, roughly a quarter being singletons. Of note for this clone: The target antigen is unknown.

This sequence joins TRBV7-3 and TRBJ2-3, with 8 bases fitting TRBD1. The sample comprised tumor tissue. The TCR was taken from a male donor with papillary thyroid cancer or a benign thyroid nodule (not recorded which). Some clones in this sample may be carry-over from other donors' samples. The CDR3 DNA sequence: TGTGCCAGCAGCTTAACGACAGGGGAGAAAGATACGCAGTATTTT. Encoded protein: CASSLTTGEKDTQYF.